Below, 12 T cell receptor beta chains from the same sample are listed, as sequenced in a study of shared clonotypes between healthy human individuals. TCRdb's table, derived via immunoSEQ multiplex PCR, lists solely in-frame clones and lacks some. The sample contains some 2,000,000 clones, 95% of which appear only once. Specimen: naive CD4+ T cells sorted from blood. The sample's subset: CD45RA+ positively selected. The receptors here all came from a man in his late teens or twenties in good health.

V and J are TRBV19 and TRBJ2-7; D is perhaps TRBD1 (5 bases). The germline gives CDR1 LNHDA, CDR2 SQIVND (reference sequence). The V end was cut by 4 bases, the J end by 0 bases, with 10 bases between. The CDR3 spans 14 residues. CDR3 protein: CASSTQGPSYEQYF. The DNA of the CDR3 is TGTGCCAGTAGTACCCAGGGTCCCTCCTACGAGCAGTACTTC.

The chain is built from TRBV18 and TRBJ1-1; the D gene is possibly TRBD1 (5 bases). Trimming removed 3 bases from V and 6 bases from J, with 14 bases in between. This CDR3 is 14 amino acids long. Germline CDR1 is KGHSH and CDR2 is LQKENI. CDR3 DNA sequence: TGTGCCAGCTCACCGTCCCGGAGGGACCCTGAAGCTTTCTTT. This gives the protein CASSPSRRDPEAFF.

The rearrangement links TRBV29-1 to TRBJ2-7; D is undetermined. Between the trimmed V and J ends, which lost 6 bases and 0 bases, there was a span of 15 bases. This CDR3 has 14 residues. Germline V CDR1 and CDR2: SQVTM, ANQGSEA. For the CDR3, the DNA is TGCAGCGTCGTAGACCGAGTCGCCTCCTACGAGCAGTACTTC. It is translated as CSVVDRVASYEQYF.

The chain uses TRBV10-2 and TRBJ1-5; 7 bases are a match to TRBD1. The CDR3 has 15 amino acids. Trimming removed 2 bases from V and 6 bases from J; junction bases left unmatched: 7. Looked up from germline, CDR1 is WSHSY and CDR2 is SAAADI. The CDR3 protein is CASSEGGGFGQPQHF. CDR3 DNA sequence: TGCGCCAGCAGTGAGGGAGGGGGCTTCGGTCAGCCCCAGCATTTT.

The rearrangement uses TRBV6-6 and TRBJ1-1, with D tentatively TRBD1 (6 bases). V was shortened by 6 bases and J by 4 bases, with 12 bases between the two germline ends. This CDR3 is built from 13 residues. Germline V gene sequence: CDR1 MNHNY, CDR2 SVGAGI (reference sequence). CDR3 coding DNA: TGTGCCAGCAGCCCAGGGGTTATCACTGAAGCTTTCTTT. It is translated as CASSPGVITEAFF.

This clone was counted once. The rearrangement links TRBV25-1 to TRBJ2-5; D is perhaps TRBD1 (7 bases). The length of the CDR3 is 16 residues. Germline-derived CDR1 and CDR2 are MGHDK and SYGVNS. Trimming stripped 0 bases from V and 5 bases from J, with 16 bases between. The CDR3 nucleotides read TGTGCCAGCAGTGAATACCCGCAGGGGGGCCGGGAGACCCAGTACTTC. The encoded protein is CASSEYPQGGRETQYF.

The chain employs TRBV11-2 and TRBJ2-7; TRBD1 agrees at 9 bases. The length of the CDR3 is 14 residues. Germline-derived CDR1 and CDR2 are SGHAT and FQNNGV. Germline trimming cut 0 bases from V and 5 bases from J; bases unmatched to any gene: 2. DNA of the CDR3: TGTGCCAGCAGCTTAGAAAGGACAGGGGACGAGCAGTACTTC. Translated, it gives CASSLERTGDEQYF.

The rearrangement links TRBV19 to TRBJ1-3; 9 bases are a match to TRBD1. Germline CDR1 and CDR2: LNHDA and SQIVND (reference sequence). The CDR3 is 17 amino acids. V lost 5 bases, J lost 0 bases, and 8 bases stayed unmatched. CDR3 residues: CASSSHGTGLSGNTIYF. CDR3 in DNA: TGTGCCAGTAGTTCCCACGGGACAGGGCTCTCTGGAAACACCATATATTTT.

The CDR3 sequence is CATTGGFGELFF. The CDR3 DNA sequence: TGTGCCACCACCGGGGGATTTGGGGAGCTGTTTTTT. This chain uses TRBV28 with TRBJ2-2, with TRBD2 as a possible D gene (6 bases). The CDR3 extends over 12 amino acids. Germline CDR1 and CDR2: MDHEN and SYDVKM. Trimming left V 10 bases short and J 8 bases short, with 14 bases between. Together with reference TRBV28 and TRBJ2-2, the CDR3 gives the full variable domain: DVKVTQSSRYLVKRTGEKVFLECVQDMDHENMFWYRQDPGLGLRLIYFSYDVKMKEKGDIPEGYSVSREKKERFSLILESASTNQTSMYLCATTGGFGELFFGEGSRLTVL.

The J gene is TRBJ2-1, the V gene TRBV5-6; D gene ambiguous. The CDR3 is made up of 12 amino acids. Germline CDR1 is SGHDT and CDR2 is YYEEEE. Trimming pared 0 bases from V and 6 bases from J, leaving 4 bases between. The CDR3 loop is CASSLGANEQFF. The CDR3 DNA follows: TGTGCCAGCAGCTTGGGAGCCAATGAGCAGTTCTTC.

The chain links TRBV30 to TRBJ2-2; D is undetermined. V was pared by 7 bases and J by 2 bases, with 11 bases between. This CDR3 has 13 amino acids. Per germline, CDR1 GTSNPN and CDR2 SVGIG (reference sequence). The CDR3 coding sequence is TGTGCCTCCCGTTCCCGAAACACCGGGGAGCTGTTTTTT. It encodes CASRSRNTGELFF. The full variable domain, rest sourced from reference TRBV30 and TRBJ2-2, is SQTIHQWPATLVQPVGSPLSLECTVEGTSNPNLYWYRQAAGRGLQLLFYSVGIGQISSEVPQNLSASRPQDRQFILSSKKLLLSDSGFYLCASRSRNTGELFFGEGSRLTVL.

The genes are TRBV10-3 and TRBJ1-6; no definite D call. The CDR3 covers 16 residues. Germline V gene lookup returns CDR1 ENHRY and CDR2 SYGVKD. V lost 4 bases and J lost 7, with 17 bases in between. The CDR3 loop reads CAISGRAVLGNSPLHF. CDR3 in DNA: TGTGCCATCAGTGGTCGTGCGGTACTAGGGAATTCACCCCTCCACTTT.